These 22 T cell receptor beta chains share one sample of origin, sequenced in a study of Ad26.COV2.S vaccination and SARS-CoV-2 variants. The method was immunoSEQ multiplex PCR; TCRdb's version includes in-frame clones alone and lacks a portion of them. The sample lists about 400,000 clones; 92% were seen once. The sample's treatment: over 15 received Ad26.COV2.S at low or high dose, single or two shots; roughly 5 received placebo; per-sample allocation not given. The samples were gathered on day 63 after the first injection of vaccine or placebo. The sample consisted of peripheral blood, taken in a trial of Ad26.COV2.S vaccine versus placebo. The origin of the receptors is a person between 18 and 59 years old who received the Ad26.COV2.S COVID-19 vaccine or a placebo.

This chain connects TRBV28 to TRBJ1-5; 7 bases line up with TRBD1. This CDR3 has 15 residues. V dropped 6 bases and J dropped 1; count of bases not matched to a gene: 6. The germline CDR1 and CDR2 sequences are MDHEN and SYDVKM. The CDR3 DNA follows: TGTGCCAGCAGCCGAACAGGGGCGAGCAATCAGCCCCAGCATTTT. Residues: CASSRTGASNQPQHF. The complete variable domain, with remaining parts taken from reference TRBV28 and TRBJ1-5, reads DVKVTQSSRYLVKRTGEKVFLECVQDMDHENMFWYRQDPGLGLRLIYFSYDVKMKEKGDIPEGYSVSREKKERFSLILESASTNQTSMYLCASSRTGASNQPQHFGDGTRLSIL.

This rearrangement joins TRBV18 to TRBJ2-3; the match to TRBD2 covers 13 bases. This CDR3 has 17 residues. The germline V gene has CDR1 KGHSH and CDR2 LQKENI. V trimming: 3 bases; J trimming: 4 bases; junction bases outside the gene matches: 7. CDR3 in amino acids: CASSPPTSGGAADTQYF. DNA of the CDR3: TGTGCCAGCTCACCTCCCACTAGCGGGGGGGCAGCAGATACGCAGTATTTT.

The V and J genes are TRBV5-1 and TRBJ2-7, with TRBD2 matching 11 bases. The CDR3 covers 13 residues. Germline V gives CDR1 SGHRS, CDR2 YFSETQ. Trimming removed 5 bases from V and 12 bases from J; junction bases left unmatched: 10. For the CDR3, the DNA is TGCGCCAGCAGGGGACTGACTAGCGGGGAATGGTACTTC. Residues: CASRGLTSGEWYF.

This clone was detected a few times. The CDR3 here is CASSKQTTGLTVYEQYF. CDR3 nucleotide sequence: TGTGCCAGTAGTAAACAGACAACGGGACTCACCGTCTACGAGCAGTACTTC. The chain couples TRBV19 to TRBJ2-7; the D gene is possibly TRBD2 (6 bases). The CDR3 covers 17 residues. The V end was cut by 4 bases, the J end by 3 bases, with 22 bases between. Per the germline V gene, CDR1 is LNHDA and CDR2 is SQIVND (reference sequence).

The rearrangement links TRBV9 to TRBJ2-3, with TRBD2 identical over 8 bases. The CDR3 totals 16 residues. V was pared by 0 bases and J by 1 base, with 4 bases of the junction left unmatched. CDR1 is SGDLS, CDR2 YYNGEE, per germline. DNA of the CDR3: TGTGCCAGCAGCGTAGTGAGCGGGGGCGGCACAGATACGCAGTATTTT. Translated, it gives CASSVVSGGGTDTQYF.

This chain uses TRBV10-3 with TRBJ2-7, with D perhaps TRBD1 (6 bases). Trimming left V 11 bases short and J 5 bases short, with 19 bases between. Germline values: CDR1 ENHRY, CDR2 SYGVKD. CDR3 length: 13 residues. As DNA, the CDR3 is TGTGCCGTCTTGGGGGACAACAAGGACGAGCAGTACTTC. Protein: CAVLGDNKDEQYF.

This chain connects TRBV6-5 to TRBJ2-1; 7 bases agree with TRBD2. Trimming removed 4 bases from V and 2 bases from J; junction bases left unmatched: 5. The germline gives CDR1 MNHEY, CDR2 SVGAGI. The CDR3 is made up of 15 amino acids. The DNA of the CDR3 is TGTGCCAGCAGTTCCCTAGGGACTACCTACAATGAGCAGTTCTTC. This codes for CASSSLGTTYNEQFF.

The chain couples TRBV29-1 to TRBJ1-2; D may be TRBD1 (5 bases). The CDR3 length is 13 residues. Germline-derived CDR1 and CDR2 are SQVTM and ANQGSEA. V lost 7 bases to trimming and J lost 12 bases, with 24 bases between them. The CDR3 coding sequence is TGCAGCGCAAATGTCCCGGGGCCTGTTTGGGACACCTTC. It encodes CSANVPGPVWDTF.

The chain uses TRBV28 and TRBJ1-2; maybe TRBD1 (6 bases). This CDR3 contains 15 residues. V shed 6 bases and J shed 2 bases, with 16 bases lying between them. Germline loops: CDR1 MDHEN, CDR2 SYDVKM. CDR3 DNA: TGTGCCAGCAGGTCCGTACAGGGACCAAACTATGGCTACACCTTC. As protein: CASRSVQGPNYGYTF.

This clone was picked up one time. This chain joins TRBV9 and TRBJ2-2; D tentatively fits TRBD1 or TRBD2 (6 bases each). This CDR3 is 17 amino acids long. Germline CDR1 SGDLS, CDR2 YYNGEE. V was pared by 0 bases and J by 0 bases, with 12 bases between. This chain's CDR3 is CASSVGGGTPNTGELFF. For the CDR3, the DNA is TGTGCCAGCAGCGTAGGAGGCGGGACACCGAACACCGGGGAGCTGTTTTTT. The full variable domain, with the rest looked up from reference TRBV9 and TRBJ2-2, is DSGVTQTPKHLITATGQRVTLRCSPRSGDLSVYWYQQSLDQGLQFLIQYYNGEERAKGNILERFSAQQFPDLHSELNLSSLELGDSALYFCASSVGGGTPNTGELFFGEGSRLTVL.

The chain joins TRBV6-6 to TRBJ1-2; D ambiguous. The CDR3 has 15 amino acids. V lost 0 bases, J lost 10 bases, and 18 bases lay in between. The germline V gene encodes CDR1 MNHNY and CDR2 SVGAGI (reference sequence). DNA for the CDR3: TGTGCCAGCAGTTACTCGAGTATTCGGGATAACGACTACACCTTC. This encodes CASSYSSIRDNDYTF.

The chain uses TRBV5-5 and TRBJ1-1; D gene uncertain. In germline, CDR1 is SGHKS, CDR2 YYEKEE (reference sequence). V was shortened by 6 bases and J by 4 bases, with 10 bases between the two germline ends. This CDR3 has 12 amino acids. This chain's CDR3 is CASTQKGTEAFF. The CDR3 DNA sequence: TGTGCCAGCACCCAAAAGGGCACTGAAGCTTTCTTT.

CDR3 DNA sequence: TGCGCCAGCAGCTTGGCCTGGGACAACGAGCAGTACTTC. The encoded protein is CASSLAWDNEQYF. The genes are TRBV5-1 and TRBJ2-7, with D tentatively TRBD1 (6 bases). The CDR3 is made up of 13 amino acids. CDR1 SGHRS and CDR2 YFSETQ come from the germline V gene. Trimming shortened V by 0 bases and J by 5 bases, and 9 bases separated the two germline ends.

The chain carries TRBV3-1 (or the pseudogene TRBV3-2) and TRBJ2-5, with 15 bases lining up with TRBD2. With V trimmed by 4 bases and J by 4 bases, 10 bases remained unmatched. Germline lookup yields CDR1 LGHDT and CDR2 YNNKEL (reference sequence). The CDR3 has 18 residues. CDR3 DNA: TGTGCCAGCAGCCGGTCGGGACTAGCGGGGGGAGTAGGAGAGACCCAGTACTTC. Amino acid sequence: CASSRSGLAGGVGETQYF.

This clone has a single count. The gene calls are TRBV3-1 (or the pseudogene TRBV3-2) and TRBJ1-6; perhaps TRBD1 as D (6 bases). The germline V and J ends were trimmed by 0 bases and 0 bases, with 21 bases remaining between them. CDR3 length: 21 amino acids. CDR1 LGHDT and CDR2 YNNKEL come from the germline V gene (reference sequence). The CDR3 here is CASSQELAAGGPSSYNSPLHF. The CDR3 DNA follows: TGTGCCAGCAGCCAAGAACTGGCCGCGGGGGGGCCTAGCTCCTATAATTCACCCCTCCACTTT.

This clone has a handful of counts. J is TRBJ2-7 and V is TRBV18; 9 bases agree with TRBD2. Trimming cost V 3 bases and J 2 bases; bases outside gene matches: 5. CDR1 KGHSH and CDR2 LQKENI come from the germline V gene. This CDR3 contains 15 residues. CDR3 sequence: CASSPSSGGPYEQYF. The DNA of the CDR3 is TGTGCCAGCTCACCCAGTAGCGGGGGCCCCTACGAGCAGTACTTC.

The chain combines TRBV11-2 with TRBJ2-3; TRBD1 matches 8 bases. V shed 9 bases and J 4 bases; nucleotides not matched to a gene: 6. The germline CDR1 and CDR2 sequences are SGHAT and FQNNGV. CDR3 size: 13 residues. In DNA, the CDR3 is TGTGCCAGTGAGCAGGGGGCGGCAGATACGCAGTATTTT. This encodes CASEQGAADTQYF. Full variable domain (missing parts from reference TRBV11-2 and TRBJ2-3): EAGVAQSPRYKIIEKRQSVAFWCNPISGHATLYWYQQILGQGPKLLIQFQNNGVVDDSQLPKDRFSAERLKGVDSTLKIQPAKLEDSAVYLCASEQGAADTQYFGPGTRLTVL.

The rearrangement joins TRBV3-1 (or the pseudogene TRBV3-2) to TRBJ2-1; D is unclear. The V end lost 1 base, the J end lost 5 bases, and 12 bases lay between the germline ends. This CDR3 has 15 amino acids. Germline assignment: CDR1 LGHDT and CDR2 YNNKEL (reference sequence). The CDR3 here is CASSQVKYVNNEQFF. The CDR3 coding sequence is TGTGCCAGCAGCCAAGTCAAGTATGTAAACAATGAGCAGTTCTTC.

The chain combines TRBV28 with TRBJ1-1; D call uncertain. CDR1 is MDHEN and CDR2 is SYDVKM in the germline V gene. The CDR3 sequence is 13 residues long. V lost 7 bases, J lost 5 bases, and 14 bases lay in between. The CDR3 here is CASIPGRETEAFF. CDR3 in DNA: TGTGCCAGCATCCCAGGACGGGAGACTGAAGCTTTCTTT.

This chain links TRBV30 with TRBJ2-5; D possibly matches TRBD1 or TRBD2 (5 bases each). The CDR3 runs to 15 residues. CDR1 is GTSNPN, CDR2 SVGIG, per germline (reference sequence). Trimming stripped 0 bases from V and 2 bases from J, with 13 bases between. CDR3 region: CAWSVGDGKQETQYF. The CDR3 bases are TGTGCCTGGAGTGTCGGGGACGGAAAACAAGAGACCCAGTACTTC.

This clone was seen a single time. The chain joins TRBV11-2 to TRBJ1-1, with D perhaps TRBD1 (5 bases). The CDR3 extends over 13 amino acids. Germline V lookup: CDR1 SGHAT, CDR2 FQNNGV. Deletions cut 5 bases from V and 5 bases from J, with 12 bases between. DNA for the CDR3: TGTGCCAGCAGCGCCTCGGGGCAGACTGAAGCTTTCTTT. Translating gives CASSASGQTEAFF.

This sequence joins TRBV7-6 and TRBJ2-2; D unresolved. Germline V gene lookup returns CDR1 SGHVS and CDR2 FNYEAQ. CDR3 length equals 12 residues. V was shortened by 4 bases and J by 3 bases, with 3 bases between the two germline ends. CDR3: CASSSYTGELFF. Written as DNA, the CDR3 is TGTGCCAGCAGCTCGTACACCGGGGAGCTGTTTTTT. Complete variable domain (other parts from reference TRBV7-6 and TRBJ2-2): GAGVSQSPRYKVTKRGQDVALRCDPISGHVSLYWYRQALGQGPEFLTYFNYEAQQDKSGLPNDRFSAERPEGSISTLTIQRTEQRDSAMYRCASSSYTGELFFGEGSRLTVL.